A selection of T cell receptor beta chains follows, all from one sample in a study of OX40 agonist ivuxolimab in advanced cancers. This table comes from immunoSEQ multiplex PCR, and its TCRdb copy is limited to in-frame clones, with some not included. The table records around 95,000 clones, around 91% of them present only once. The source was CD4+ or CD8+ T cells sorted from blood, collected in a trial of the OX40 agonist ivuxolimab. Receptors were obtained from an adult with an advanced solid tumor such as melanoma, head and neck, liver or kidney cancer. Each CDR3 is given with its conserved first and last residue. A D gene is named only where the DNA matches it firmly. Size values are once, few and many counts, or a class for expanded clones, and some rows have none.

j_gene	abundance	d_gene	v_gene	CDR3nt	CDR3aa
TRBJ2-5	NA	NA	TRBV5-4	TGTGCCAGCAGCCCCCGCGGACGCCAAGAGACCCAGTACTTC	CASSPRGRQETQYF
TRBJ1-3	NA	NA	TRBV7-3	TGTGCCAGCAGCGCGTCCGGGCCCCCTGGAAACACCATATATTTT	CASSASGPPGNTIYF
TRBJ2-1	NA	NA	TRBV29-1	TGCAGCGACAGATCAGGAGCTGAGCAGTTCTTC	CSDRSGAEQFF
TRBJ2-1	few	TRBD2	TRBV11-3	TGTGCCAGCAGCTTAGATGGTCTAGCGGGAGGTGGGGACAATGAGCAGTTCTTC	CASSLDGLAGGGDNEQFF
TRBJ1-3	once	TRBD1	TRBV30	TGTGCCTGGAGGGCCAGGGGGCCCCTGAGCTCTGGAAACACCATATATTTT	CAWRARGPLSSGNTIYF
TRBJ2-1	NA	NA	TRBV7-3	TGTGCCAGCAGCTTACAGCCCTCAGGAGTCAATGAGCAGTTCTTC	CASSLQPSGVNEQFF
TRBJ1-2	NA	NA	TRBV2	TGTGCCAGCAGTCCCGGGGTCAGCTATGGCTACACCTTC	CASSPGVSYGYTF
TRBJ2-5	NA	NA	TRBV6-1	TGTGCCAGCAGTGGATCGGGTCTAGAGACCCAGTACTTC	CASSGSGLETQYF
TRBJ1-3	NA	TRBD1	TRBV7-3	TGTGCCAGCAGCTTAACGGCGGGACAGGGCAACACCATATATTTT	CASSLTAGQGNTIYF
TRBJ2-1	few	NA	TRBV14	TGTGCCAGCAGCCCCCCGGGGACACGAGGCGATAAGGAGCAGTTCTTC	CASSPPGTRGDKEQFF
TRBJ2-4	NA	TRBD1	TRBV25-1	TGTGCCAGCAGTGAGGACAGGCTAGCCAAAAACATTCAGTACTTC	CASSEDRLAKNIQYF
TRBJ2-7	NA	TRBD2	TRBV5-1	TGCGCCAGCAGCGGCTTGGTGGGCGGGAGGGCCAACGAGCAGTACTTC	CASSGLVGGRANEQYF
TRBJ2-4	few	NA	TRBV11-2	TGTGCCAGCAGCCCAGACGGGGGTGGCAAAAACATTCAGTACTTC	CASSPDGGGKNIQYF
TRBJ1-1	few	TRBD1	TRBV30	TGTGCCTGGAGTCGGGACAGGAACACTGAAGCTTTCTTT	CAWSRDRNTEAFF
TRBJ2-1	once	TRBD2	TRBV6-4	TGTGCCAGCAGTGATCTCGGCGGGAGTTATAAATTCTTC	CASSDLGGSYKFF
TRBJ2-5	NA	NA	TRBV5-4	TGTGCCAGCAGCTTGCTGGGGTGGCAAGAGACCCAGTACTTC	CASSLLGWQETQYF
TRBJ2-7	NA	NA	TRBV30	TGTGCCTGGAGTTCGGGGTCCTACGAGCAGTACTTC	CAWSSGSYEQYF
TRBJ2-3	once	TRBD2	TRBV5-1	TGCGCCAGCAGCCACCCCAGCGGGAGGGTTACAGATACGCAGTATTTT	CASSHPSGRVTDTQYF
TRBJ2-2	NA	NA	TRBV5-6	TGTGCCAGCAGTTTTAGAGCCGGGGAGCTGTTTTTT	CASSFRAGELFF
TRBJ2-5	NA	NA	TRBV5-6	TGTGCCAGCAGCTTGGCCGGGAGAGGGTTGGAGACCCAGTACTTC	CASSLAGRGLETQYF
TRBJ2-1	NA	TRBD1	TRBV6-1	TGTGCCAGCAGTGAGAAGACAGGGGCGACCCACAATGAGCAGTTCTTC	CASSEKTGATHNEQFF
TRBJ2-2	NA	TRBD2	TRBV2	TGTGCCAGCACTGGGACTATACTCCCCGGGGAGCTGTTTTTT	CASTGTILPGELFF
TRBJ2-7	NA	TRBD1	TRBV6-1	TGTGCCAGCAGTGAAAGGGGGACAGGCGCTCCCTACGAGCAGTACTTC	CASSERGTGAPYEQYF
TRBJ1-2	NA	NA	TRBV19	TGTGCCAGTAGTGAGGTCGGTCAGATCGGGAATGGCTACACCTTC	CASSEVGQIGNGYTF
TRBJ1-5	NA	NA	TRBV9	TGTGCCAGCAGCGTAGGTCTAACGGACGGATGGGGCAATCAGCCCCAGCATTTT	CASSVGLTDGWGNQPQHF
TRBJ2-3	NA	NA	TRBV28	TGTGCCAGCAGTCCCAGGGAAGATACGCAGTATTTT	CASSPREDTQYF
TRBJ1-1	NA	NA	TRBV2	TGTGCCAGCAGTGAGTTGGCAGGGGACGAAGCTTTCTTT	CASSELAGDEAFF
TRBJ1-1	NA	NA	TRBV5-5	TGTGCCAGCAGCACGACAGGTTGGAACACTGAAGCTTTCTTT	CASSTTGWNTEAFF
TRBJ2-3	NA	TRBD2	TRBV5-1	TGCGCCAGCAGCTTAGAACTAGCGACCGGGAAGTATTTT	CASSLELATGKYF
TRBJ2-2	once	NA	TRBV30	TGTGCCTGGAGTGTACTAGCCGACACCGGGGAGCTGTTTTTT	CAWSVLADTGELFF
TRBJ1-2	NA	NA	TRBV7-3	TGTGCCAGCACCTTGGGCCAGGGTTTAAGCTACACCTTC	CASTLGQGLSYTF
TRBJ2-2	few	NA	TRBV29-1	TGCAGCGTCGCCTGGGGAGGATCCGGGGAGCTGTTTTTT	CSVAWGGSGELFF
TRBJ2-7	NA	NA	TRBV6-1	TGTGCCACCCAGGGGTCCCCCTACGAGCAGTACTTC	CATQGSPYEQYF
TRBJ1-5	NA	TRBD1	TRBV16	TGTGCCAGCAGCGGACAGGGTACAAATCAGCCCCAGCATTTT	CASSGQGTNQPQHF
TRBJ1-3	NA	NA	TRBV6-5	TGTGCCAGCACTCTATCCCCTGGAAACACCATATATTTT	CASTLSPGNTIYF
TRBJ2-3	NA	TRBD2	TRBV9	TGTGCCAGCAGCCTCCGAGGCGGGGGGGCCGCAGATACGCAGTATTTT	CASSLRGGGAADTQYF
TRBJ1-2	once	NA	TRBV6-1	TGTGCCAGCAGTGTCCGCATTGGGGACGGCTACACCTTC	CASSVRIGDGYTF
TRBJ1-2	NA	NA	TRBV28	TGTCGATCAGGGTCTACCTCTGGCTACACCTTC	CRSGSTSGYTF
TRBJ2-7	NA	TRBD2	TRBV30	TGTGCCGAAGGGACTAGCGGCTCCTACGAGCAGTACTTC	CAEGTSGSYEQYF
TRBJ1-5	NA	TRBD1	TRBV6-5	TGTGCCAACGAACACCCCAGACAGGGAGATCAGCCCCAGCATTTT	CANEHPRQGDQPQHF
TRBJ2-1	NA	TRBD1	TRBV6-5	TGTGCCAGCAGTAAGGACAGGGGCCATGAGCAGTTCTTC	CASSKDRGHEQFF
TRBJ1-1	NA	NA	TRBV5-6	TGTGCCAGCAGCCCGAGACCCACTGAAGCTTTCTTT	CASSPRPTEAFF
TRBJ1-4	NA	TRBD1	TRBV5-1	TGCGCCAGCAGCTTGGCAAGGGGGCCTCCGAATGAAAAACTGTTTTTT	CASSLARGPPNEKLFF
TRBJ2-6	NA	TRBD1	TRBV5-1	TGCGCCAGCACCAGGACAGGGGGTAGTAGTGGGGCCAACGTCCTGACTTTC	CASTRTGGSSGANVLTF
TRBJ2-5	NA	NA	TRBV11-2	TGTGCCAGCAGCTTAACCTTTAGCAGGGGACAAGAGACCCAGTACTTC	CASSLTFSRGQETQYF